This TCR beta chain emerged from a study of blood T cell repertoires in COVID-19. V shed 4 bases and J 0 bases; nucleotides not matched to a gene: 8. Germline CDR1 reads KGHSH; CDR2 reads LQKENI. This CDR3 is 17 amino acids long. Authors' processing steps: Estimation of nucleated cell counts relied on the amplification of reference gene primers. Measured with immunoSEQ multiplex PCR; TCRdb has only the in-frame clones, and not every one. The V and J calls and the clone size are those of that table, but D and trimming were determined from the DNA. The sample records a few hundred thousand clones, approximately 93% being singletons. This clone was seen just once.

Sample: PBMCs or T cells enriched from blood (not recorded which). The gene calls are TRBV18 and TRBJ2-3, with 9 bases identical to TRBD2. This TCR was sampled from a woman aged 40-49 years who had been exposed to COVID-19. The CDR3 sequence is CASSQDQRGVSTDTQYF. The CDR3, as DNA: TGTGCCAGCTCACAGGACCAGCGGGGGGTTAGCACAGATACGCAGTATTTT.